Sequencing of this T cell receptor (beta chain) was carried out in a study of blood T cell repertoires in COVID-19. In the study overall: Both acute and convalescent COVID-19 samples were obtained from the United States, Italy and Spain. From T cells, B-cell-depleted T cells, or PBMCs came the material, which was cDNA or gDNA.

V was cut by 0 bases and J by 4 bases, with 5 bases left in between. There are 13 residues in the CDR3. Per germline, CDR1 SGDLS and CDR2 YYNGEE. Seattle's cohort entered during active infection and was followed longitudinally. Authors' methods: Quantification of nucleated cells was approximated via reference gene primer amplification. Sequencing was performed with immunoSEQ multiplex PCR; in TCRdb, only in-frame clones are kept and a portion is missing. V, J and clone size reflect that table, while D and trimming were determined from the DNA. Found here are some 160,000 clones, more than 85% of them singletons; the top ten hold under 3%.

The chain recombines TRBV9 with TRBJ1-3; D is unclear. This receptor was taken from an elderly woman with COVID-19, enrolled during active disease. Sequencing was carried out using peripheral blood. CDR3 sequence reads: CASSVERGNTIYF. Written as DNA, the CDR3 is TGTGCCAGCAGCGTAGAGCGGGGAAACACCATATATTTT.